These 7 T cell receptor beta chains came from one sample sequenced in a study of CD8 T cells in ankylosing spondylitis. TCRdb reprocessed the 5' RACE reads via MiXCR and lists one record per CDR3 protein. The sample carries 250,000 or so distinct CDR3 sequences, 18% recorded once. What was sequenced was blood, either unsorted or a sorted T cell fraction (not recorded which). These receptors all come from a male donor with ankylosing spondylitis or in good health (not recorded which).

This clonotype was detected only a few times. The V gene is TRBV4-1, the J gene TRBJ1-6; D gene unclear. Germline lookup yields CDR1 MGHRA and CDR2 YSYEKL. CDR3 length equals 13 residues. Trimming shortened V by 0 bases and J by 7 bases, and 4 bases separated the two germline ends. The CDR3 region is CASSQEGNSPLHF. CDR3 sequence (DNA): TGCGCCAGCAGCCAAGAAGGGAATTCACCCCTCCACTTT.

This clonotype was detected many times. This sequence joins TRBV28 and TRBJ2-7; D is unresolved. The CDR3 runs to 12 residues. The germline V and J ends were trimmed by 3 bases and 3 bases, with 6 bases remaining between them. The germline V gene has CDR1 MDHEN and CDR2 SYDVKM. CDR3 in amino acids: CASSLQDYEQYF. The CDR3 DNA follows: TGTGCCAGCAGTTTGCAAGACTACGAGCAGTACTTC.

This sequence joins TRBV3-1 and TRBJ2-7, with D possibly TRBD2 on 6 matching bases. CDR1 is LGHDT and CDR2 is YNNKEL in the germline V gene (reference sequence). This CDR3 region has 15 residues. V lost 0 bases to trimming and J lost 4 bases, with 13 bases between them. CDR3 sequence (DNA): TGTGCCAGCAGCCAAGACCGGGACTGGAATTACGAGCAGTACTTC. Its protein product is CASSQDRDWNYEQYF.

This clonotype was seen many times. The V call is TRBV4-3, the J call TRBJ2-5; D gene unclear. V lost 0 bases, J lost 0 bases, and 17 bases lay in between. Germline V CDR1 and CDR2: LGHNA, YSLEER. This CDR3 spans 18 amino acids. The CDR3 region has the DNA TGCGCCAGCAGCCAAGATCTTGGGAATCCCCCGGACCAAGAGACCCAGTACTTC. It yields the protein CASSQDLGNPPDQETQYF.

This clonotype was detected a few times. The J gene is TRBJ1-1, the V gene TRBV27; D uncertain. The germline V gene encodes CDR1 MNHEY and CDR2 SMNVEV (reference sequence). The CDR3 covers 13 residues. Trimming stripped 6 bases from V and 4 bases from J, with 12 bases between. CDR3 bases: TGTGCCAGCAGCCGTACATCCGTCACTGAAGCTTTCTTT. It translates to CASSRTSVTEAFF.

This chain joins TRBV20-1 and TRBJ2-7, with 8 bases fitting TRBD1. After removal of 1 base from V and 3 bases from J, the junction contained 8 bases not matched to a gene. Germline loops: CDR1 DFQATT, CDR2 SNEGSKA (reference sequence). This CDR3 comprises 15 residues. This chain's CDR3 is CSARVTGQVGYEQYF. The CDR3 nucleotides are TGCAGTGCTAGAGTTACGGGACAGGTGGGCTACGAGCAGTACTTC.

This clonotype was seen only a few times. The chain combines TRBV10-3 with TRBJ2-5; 8 bases are a match to TRBD1. Unmatched junction bases numbered 4, after V lost 4 bases and J lost 3 bases. CDR1 is ENHRY, CDR2 SYGVKD, per germline. This CDR3 contains 14 residues. In DNA, the CDR3 is TGTGCCATCAGTGTACAGGGGGAGGAAGAGACCCAGTACTTC. This gives the protein CAISVQGEEETQYF.